A single sample is the source of the 17 T cell receptor beta chains below, sequenced in a study of cytomegalovirus exposure and HLA in healthy donors. PCR employed 60 Vbeta and 13 Jbeta primers. Libraries were prepared by immunoSEQ multiplex PCR; TCRdb keeps only in-frame clonotypes and omits some of them. The sample shows around 220,000 clones, under 80% of them seen only once. Sequencing used PBMCs. All receptors derive from a woman younger than 45 in good health and CMV-seronegative.

The chain is built from TRBV6-1 and TRBJ1-4; D uncertain. CDR3 length: 13 residues. Germline CDR1 and CDR2: MNHNS and SASEGT. Deletions cut 11 bases from V and 0 bases from J, with 10 bases between. CDR3: CAVLASTNEKLFF. The CDR3 nucleotides are TGTGCCGTCCTGGCATCAACTAATGAAAAACTGTTTTTT.

This clone has just one count. The J gene is TRBJ2-3, the V gene TRBV19; TRBD1 aligns across 8 bases. The germline V gene encodes CDR1 LNHDA and CDR2 SQIVND (reference sequence). V trimming: 0 bases; J trimming: 4 bases; junction bases outside the gene matches: 6. The CDR3 loop spans 16 amino acids. The CDR3 DNA reads as TGTGCCAGTAGTATAGATCCCCAGGGGGCATCAGATACGCAGTATTTT. This encodes CASSIDPQGASDTQYF.

In this sample, this clone turned up a few times. The chain is built from TRBV5-1 and TRBJ2-1; weak D call: TRBD2 (6 bases). Germline V CDR1 and CDR2: SGHRS, YFSETQ. This CDR3 region has 16 residues. The V and J ends lost 0 bases and 4 bases respectively, with 14 bases between them. CDR3 loop: CASSLAPGLEYNEQFF. As DNA, the CDR3 is TGCGCCAGCAGCTTGGCCCCGGGACTGGAATACAATGAGCAGTTCTTC.

The gene calls are TRBV19 and TRBJ2-7, with 8 bases that match TRBD1. This CDR3 is 14 amino acids long. Germline assignment: CDR1 LNHDA and CDR2 SQIVND (reference sequence). Germline trimming cut 3 bases from V and 7 bases from J; bases unmatched to any gene: 8. CDR3 coding DNA: TGTGCCAGTAGTATCCCGGGACAGGCCGTTGAGCAGTACTTC. This gives the protein CASSIPGQAVEQYF.

This chain joins TRBV2 and TRBJ1-1; D not certain. CDR1 and CDR2 (germline): SNHLY, FYNNEI. V was shortened by 6 bases and J by 7 bases, with 6 bases between the two germline ends. The CDR3 is 10 amino acids. The CDR3 loop reads CASSFLEAFF. CDR3 in DNA: TGTGCCAGCAGCTTTCTTGAAGCTTTCTTT.

The chain is built from TRBV6-5 and TRBJ2-3, with unresolved D. With 0 bases removed from V and 6 bases from J, the gap between germline ends came to 10 bases. Germline lookup yields CDR1 MNHEY and CDR2 SVGAGI. The CDR3 is made up of 14 amino acids. The CDR3 spells CASSYSTPGDTQYF. As DNA, the CDR3 is TGTGCCAGCAGTTACTCGACCCCGGGTGATACGCAGTATTTT.

This sequence joins TRBV5-4 and TRBJ2-3; perhaps TRBD2 as D (6 bases). Germline CDR1 and CDR2: SGHNT and YYREEE (reference sequence). Trimming took off 4 bases at V and 2 bases at J, with 11 bases between the two ends. This CDR3 has 14 amino acids. The CDR3 coding sequence is TGTGCCAGCAGCCCCCGCGGGACCACAGATACGCAGTATTTT. It translates to CASSPRGTTDTQYF.

V gene TRBV19 combines with J gene TRBJ1-1; 8 bases line up with TRBD1. Germline trimming cut 4 bases from V and 6 bases from J; bases unmatched to any gene: 7. CDR1 is LNHDA, CDR2 SQIVND, per germline (reference sequence). This CDR3 comprises 14 residues. The CDR3: CASSTIPQGAEAFF. The CDR3 region has the DNA TGTGCCAGTAGTACGATCCCACAGGGGGCTGAAGCTTTCTTT.

The DNA for the CDR3 is TGTGCCAGCAGCCAAGACAGGGTGGAGACCCAGTACTTC. Its translation: CASSQDRVETQYF. This chain joins TRBV11-3 and TRBJ2-5; the match to TRBD1 covers 7 bases. CDR1 is SGHNT, CDR2 YENEEA, per germline. V lost 5 bases and J lost 5; bases outside the gene matches: 5. CDR3 length: 13 amino acids.

This clone was found a few times. The chain combines TRBV7-3 with TRBJ2-5; TRBD2 matches 7 bases. The CDR3 length is 14 residues. V lost 6 bases, J lost 3 bases, and 7 bases stayed unmatched. Germline loops: CDR1 SGHTA, CDR2 FQGTGA. The CDR3 nucleotides read TGTGCCAGCAGTGCCGGGGGGTGGGAAGAGACCCAGTACTTC. Translation gives CASSAGGWEETQYF. Looking up the rest from reference TRBV7-3 and TRBJ2-5 gives the full variable domain: GAGVSQTPSNKVTEKGKYVELRCDPISGHTALYWYRQSLGQGPEFLIYFQGTGAADDSGLPNDRFFAVRPEGSVSTLKIQRTERGDSAVYLCASSAGGWEETQYFGPGTRLLVL.

The chain joins TRBV30 to TRBJ2-3; possible D gene TRBD1, 6 bases. The germline gives CDR1 GTSNPN, CDR2 SVGIG (reference sequence). Deletions cut 2 bases from V and 3 bases from J, with 12 bases between. The CDR3 runs 14 residues. The CDR3 sequence is CAWSQGLGTDTQYF. DNA of the CDR3: TGTGCCTGGAGTCAGGGGTTGGGGACAGATACGCAGTATTTT. Combining the CDR3 with reference TRBV30 and TRBJ2-3 gives the whole variable domain SQTIHQWPATLVQPVGSPLSLECTVEGTSNPNLYWYRQAAGRGLQLLFYSVGIGQISSEVPQNLSASRPQDRQFILSSKKLLLSDSGFYLCAWSQGLGTDTQYFGPGTRLTVL.

This chain links TRBV2 with TRBJ1-1; tentative D call: TRBD1 (6 bases). Germline V lookup: CDR1 SNHLY, CDR2 FYNNEI. The CDR3 extends over 11 amino acids. The V end was cut by 7 bases, the J end by 10 bases, with 13 bases between. CDR3 loop: CASTYRVVAFF. Written as DNA, the CDR3 is TGTGCCAGCACTTACAGGGTGGTAGCTTTCTTT. Supplemented by reference TRBV2 and TRBJ1-1, the full variable domain reads EPEVTQTPSHQVTQMGQEVILRCVPISNHLYFYWYRQILGQKVEFLVSFYNNEISEKSEIFDDQFSVERPDGSNFTLKIRSTKLEDSAMYFCASTYRVVAFFGQGTRLTVV.

The table lists this clone with a count of one. The V and J genes are TRBV30 and TRBJ1-1, with D unclear. The germline gives CDR1 GTSNPN, CDR2 SVGIG (reference sequence). The CDR3 totals 11 residues. The V end lost 3 bases, the J end lost 8 bases, and 10 bases lay between the germline ends. This CDR3 reads CAWRMGGEAFF. The CDR3 DNA reads TGTGCCTGGAGAATGGGAGGGGAAGCTTTCTTT.

In DNA form, the CDR3 reads TGCGCCAGCAGCTTGGTTGGGGGGGCACAAACCTACGAGCAGTACTTC. Translated, it gives CASSLVGGAQTYEQYF. The chain uses TRBV5-1 and TRBJ2-7, with a possible D match to TRBD2 (7 bases). Trimming shortened V by 0 bases and J by 2 bases, and 15 bases separated the two germline ends. Germline CDR1 and CDR2: SGHRS and YFSETQ. This CDR3 region has 16 residues.

The V call is TRBV5-4, the J call TRBJ1-3; TRBD1 might be the D (5 bases). Germline V gene lookup returns CDR1 SGHNT and CDR2 YYREEE (reference sequence). The CDR3 is made up of 15 amino acids. Trimming shortened V by 4 bases and J by 3 bases, and 14 bases separated the two germline ends. CDR3 DNA: TGTGCCAGCAGCCCCTCATCCGGGGGTGGAAACACCATATATTTT. It codes for CASSPSSGGGNTIYF. Variable domain in full (rest from reference TRBV5-4 and TRBJ1-3): ETGVTQSPTHLIKTRGQQVTLRCSSQSGHNTVSWYQQALGQGPQFIFQYYREEENGRGNFPPRFSGLQFPNYSSELNVNALELDDSALYLCASSPSSGGGNTIYFGEGSWLTVV.

J is TRBJ2-2 and V is TRBV10-3; D perhaps matches TRBD2 (7 bases). The germline gives CDR1 ENHRY, CDR2 SYGVKD. The V end lost 8 bases, the J end lost 2 bases, and 21 bases lay between the germline ends. This CDR3 spans 17 amino acids. The CDR3 nucleotides are TGTGCCATCTGGGGGGAGGGGGGAACTTTCAACACCGGGGAGCTGTTTTTT. Protein product: CAIWGEGGTFNTGELFF.

A few counts support this clone. In DNA form, the CDR3 reads TGTGCCAGCAGCTTAGGCCGCCTCCGGACAGGGCTGGAGTACTTC. It encodes CASSLGRLRTGLEYF. J is TRBJ2-4 and V is TRBV4-2; 8 nucleotides line up with TRBD1. CDR3 length: 15 amino acids. The V segment lost 5 bases and the J segment 14 bases; nucleotides outside the gene matches: 17. Germline V gives CDR1 LGHNA, CDR2 YNFKEQ.